These 25 T cell receptor beta chains originate from one sample sequenced in a study of Graves' ophthalmopathy and Graves' hyperthyroidism. Amplified TCR beta CDR3 regions were obtained using RNA transcripts as template. HTBI-primed RT-PCR formed the first round, and a multiplex PCR formed the second. TCRdb independently ran MiXCR on the multiplex PCR reads; one entry per CDR3 protein. The sample comprises under 800,000 distinct CDR3 sequences, around a fifth of which are singletons, and roughly 6.9% rests with the top ten. Source material: peripheral blood. These receptors were collected from a woman under 30 with stable Graves' hyperthyroidism. Some clones in this sample may be carry-over from other donors' samples.

There are many counts of this clonotype. The rearrangement uses TRBV20-1 and TRBJ1-5; D gene ambiguous. Trimming pared 1 base from V and 6 bases from J, leaving 10 bases between. CDR3 length: 13 residues. Per the germline V gene, CDR1 is DFQATT and CDR2 is SNEGSKA (reference sequence). CDR3 sequence (DNA): TGCAGTGCTAGAGGTGAGGGTGGTCAGCCCCAGCATTTT. It is translated as CSARGEGGQPQHF.

The genes are TRBV27 and TRBJ2-6; 7 bases match TRBD2. V trimming: 8 bases; J trimming: 3 bases; junction bases outside the gene matches: 7. In germline, CDR1 is MNHEY, CDR2 SMNVEV (reference sequence). The CDR3 runs to 15 residues. The CDR3: CASAGWGGGANVLTF. The CDR3 nucleotides read TGTGCCAGCGCTGGTTGGGGGGGTGGGGCCAACGTCCTGACTTTC.

In this sample, this clonotype turned up many times. The chain is built from TRBV2 and TRBJ1-5, with D tentatively TRBD1 (5 bases). This CDR3 region has 13 residues. Deletions cut 5 bases from V and 3 bases from J, with 8 bases between. Per the germline V gene, CDR1 is SNHLY and CDR2 is FYNNEI. The CDR3 coding sequence is TGTGCCAGCAGTTGGGACCTCAATCAGCCCCAGCATTTT. Protein: CASSWDLNQPQHF.

This clonotype is a singleton in its sample. The chain couples TRBV28 to TRBJ1-5; unclear D gene. CDR1 MDHEN and CDR2 SYDVKM come from the germline V gene. This CDR3 has 13 amino acids. The ends were cut back, 7 bases at V and 5 bases at J, with 12 bases in the middle. The CDR3 here is CASKGRNHQPQHF. CDR3 nucleotides: TGTGCCAGCAAAGGGCGCAACCATCAGCCCCAGCATTTT.

This clonotype appeared many times. This chain joins TRBV6-1 and TRBJ1-3; D not resolved. There are 14 residues in the CDR3. The V end lost 8 bases, the J end lost 0 bases, and 11 bases lay between the germline ends. CDR1 is MNHNS and CDR2 is SASEGT in the germline V gene. This chain's CDR3 is CASSGYNSGNTIYF. The CDR3 DNA sequence: TGTGCCAGCTCTGGCTACAACTCTGGAAACACCATATATTTT.

This clonotype was observed at least ten times. CDR3 residues: CASSREQEIYEQYF. In DNA, the CDR3 is TGTGCCAGCAGCCGCGAACAGGAGATCTACGAGCAGTACTTC. The rearrangement joins TRBV11-2 to TRBJ2-7, with a weak D call TRBD1 (5 bases). V was shortened by 5 bases and J by 3 bases, with 14 bases between the two germline ends. The CDR3 loop spans 14 amino acids. Per germline, CDR1 SGHAT and CDR2 FQNNGV.

This clonotype was picked up a small number of times. This chain connects TRBV6-5 to TRBJ2-5, with D unresolved. The CDR3 extends over 14 amino acids. CDR1 is MNHEY, CDR2 SVGAGI, per germline. Trimming took off 4 bases at V and 4 bases at J, with 13 bases between the two ends. The CDR3 here is CASSFRVPPETQYF. The CDR3, as DNA: TGTGCCAGCAGTTTTAGGGTTCCTCCAGAGACCCAGTACTTC.

This clonotype was seen many times. The V call is TRBV20-1, the J call TRBJ1-5, with D tentatively TRBD1 (5 bases). V was shortened by 6 bases and J by 2 bases, with 8 bases between the two germline ends. From germline, CDR1 is DFQATT and CDR2 SNEGSKA (reference sequence). The CDR3 spans 12 residues. The CDR3 DNA reads as TGCAGTGCAGTAGGGGGCAATCAGCCCCAGCATTTT. Translating gives CSAVGGNQPQHF.

This clonotype was picked up many times. The chain carries TRBV6-1 and TRBJ1-1, with D tentatively TRBD1 (5 bases). Trimming left V 2 bases short and J 4 bases short, with 17 bases between. In germline, CDR1 is MNHNS, CDR2 SASEGT. This CDR3 contains 16 residues. Here the CDR3 reads CASSESVGGKGTEAFF. The CDR3 nucleotides are TGTGCCAGCAGTGAAAGCGTGGGGGGGAAGGGCACTGAAGCTTTCTTT.

This clonotype was recorded at least ten times. This chain uses TRBV28 with TRBJ1-1; TRBD1 matches at 8 bases. V was pared by 3 bases and J by 8 bases, with 2 bases of the junction left unmatched. The CDR3 sequence is 12 residues long. Germline-derived CDR1 and CDR2 are MDHEN and SYDVKM. CDR3 region: CASSLNRGEAFF. The CDR3 coding sequence is TGTGCCAGCAGTTTGAACAGGGGGGAAGCTTTCTTT.

There are many counts of this clonotype. The V call is TRBV6-1, the J call TRBJ2-3; TRBD1 or TRBD2 may be the D gene (5 bases each). V lost 1 base, J lost 0 bases, and 8 bases lay in between. This CDR3 is built from 15 residues. Germline CDR1 is MNHNS and CDR2 is SASEGT. CDR3 DNA sequence: TGTGCCAGCAGTGAAGGAGGGGCAAGCACAGATACGCAGTATTTT. Protein: CASSEGGASTDTQYF.

The chain carries TRBV6-1 and TRBJ1-5; possibly TRBD1 for D (6 bases). This CDR3 comprises 15 residues. Germline V gives CDR1 MNHNS, CDR2 SASEGT. V lost 0 bases and J 6 bases, leaving 12 bases between the germline ends. The CDR3 protein is CASSEAGGEGQPQHF. The CDR3 DNA reads as TGTGCCAGCAGTGAAGCGGGGGGCGAAGGTCAGCCCCAGCATTTT.

This clonotype was found a few times. This rearrangement joins TRBV6-1 to TRBJ1-6; the D gene is possibly TRBD1 (6 bases). This CDR3 contains 16 residues. Trimming stripped 5 bases from V and 7 bases from J, with 18 bases between. CDR1 and CDR2 (germline): MNHNS, SASEGT. The CDR3 region has the DNA TGTGCCAGCAGTATATACAGGGCCTCGGGGAATTCACCCCTCCACTTT. Its protein is CASSIYRASGNSPLHF.

A remark on this clonotype: The junction differs from germline at one of its ends, possibly a read error. The rearrangement joins TRBV13 to TRBJ2-7; 9 positions agree with TRBD1. The CDR3 runs 16 residues. The germline V gene encodes CDR1 PRHDT and CDR2 FYEKMQ (reference sequence). The chain's CDR3 is CASSLEPGQGTYEQYF. The CDR3 bases are TGTGCCAGCAGCTTAGAACCGGGACAGGGCACCTATGAGCAGTACTTC.

A word on this clonotype: Germline and junction disagree at one end, which may indicate a read error. CDR3 DNA: TGTGCCAGTTCACAGGCAGGCCTGTATAGCAATCAGCCCCAGCATTTT. Its translation is CASSQAGLYSNQPQHF. The rearrangement links TRBV18 to TRBJ1-5, with TRBD1 as a possible D gene (5 bases). Germline V lookup: CDR1 KGHSH, CDR2 LQKENI. This CDR3 contains 16 residues.

This clonotype was observed many times. The V and J genes are TRBV29-1 and TRBJ1-1; no firm D call. The V gene lost 7 bases and the J gene lost 4 bases, with 10 bases spanning the gap. CDR3 length equals 11 residues. Germline V gene data show CDR1 as SQVTM and CDR2 as ANQGSEA. CDR3 in DNA: TGCAGCGGTAGACTCGGCACTGAAGCTTTCTTT. It codes for CSGRLGTEAFF.

The table lists this clonotype with many counts. V is TRBV28 and J is TRBJ1-6; TRBD1 agrees at 10 bases. Trimming took 7 bases from V and 5 from J; bases not matched to a gene: 20. This CDR3 is 20 amino acids long. The germline CDR1 and CDR2 sequences are MDHEN and SYDVKM. CDR3 in amino acids: CASITLGGQGPHFNNSPLHF. CDR3 DNA: TGTGCCAGCATCACCCTAGGGGGACAGGGGCCCCACTTCAATAATTCACCCCTCCACTTT.

This clonotype showed up many times. The rearrangement joins TRBV11-2 to TRBJ2-5; 7 bases fit TRBD2. The CDR3 extends over 16 amino acids. Losses at the gene ends were 1 base for V and 4 bases for J; bases not matched to a gene: 9. From germline, CDR1 is SGHAT and CDR2 FQNNGV. CDR3 DNA sequence: TGTGCCAGCAGCTTAGGCGTGTCGGGGGGATCAGAGACCCAGTACTTC. Amino acid sequence: CASSLGVSGGSETQYF.

This clonotype was recorded many times. The chain couples TRBV12-3 or TRBV12-4 to TRBJ1-3, with TRBD1 identical over 8 bases. The CDR3 loop spans 13 amino acids. V dropped 6 bases and J dropped 8; count of bases not matched to a gene: 6. The CDR3 DNA follows: TGTGCCAGCAGCCCCGACAGGGGATACACCATATATTTT. This translates into CASSPDRGYTIYF.

The rearrangement links TRBV12-3 or TRBV12-4 to TRBJ2-6; 12 bases align to TRBD2. The CDR3 is made up of 18 amino acids. V was pared by 6 bases and J by 1 base, with 7 bases of the junction left unmatched. CDR3 sequence (DNA): TGTGCCAGCAGCCGAGGACTAGCGGGATCGTCTGGGGCCAACGTCCTGACTTTC. It codes for CASSRGLAGSSGANVLTF.

This clonotype was observed at least ten times. This rearrangement joins TRBV20-1 to TRBJ2-2, with TRBD2 identical over 8 bases. This CDR3 comprises 16 residues. Trimming at V came to 4 bases and at J to 1 base, leaving 8 bases not matched to a gene. Germline assignment: CDR1 DFQATT and CDR2 SNEGSKA (reference sequence). The CDR3 protein is CSATSWAGGNTGELFF. The CDR3 bases are TGCAGTGCTACCTCATGGGCGGGAGGGAACACCGGGGAGCTGTTTTTT.

This clonotype was counted once. The chain uses TRBV7-9 and TRBJ1-6, with unresolved D. Trimming stripped 1 base from V and 8 bases from J, with 18 bases between. Germline CDR1 reads SEHNR; CDR2 reads FQNEAQ (reference sequence). This CDR3 is 17 amino acids long. The DNA of the CDR3 is TGTGCCAGCAGCTTAGGGGTCCGTTTCGGAGCAGATTCACCCCTCCACTTT. Protein sequence: CASSLGVRFGADSPLHF.

This sequence joins TRBV28 and TRBJ2-5; D gene ambiguous. V gave up 7 bases and J gave up 5 bases, with 14 bases separating them. Per germline, CDR1 MDHEN and CDR2 SYDVKM. The CDR3 loop spans 13 amino acids. The CDR3 sequence: CASTRALRETQYF. The CDR3 nucleotides read TGTGCCAGCACCCGGGCCCTGAGGGAGACCCAGTACTTC.

The chain recombines TRBV13 with TRBJ1-1, with D perhaps matching TRBD1 (6 bases). V lost 3 bases, J lost 6 bases, and 14 bases lay in between. Germline V gene sequence: CDR1 PRHDT, CDR2 FYEKMQ (reference sequence). This CDR3 has 14 residues. The CDR3: CASSFRDNAAEAFF. For the CDR3, the DNA is TGTGCCAGCAGCTTCCGGGACAACGCGGCTGAAGCTTTCTTT.

The chain employs TRBV12-3 or TRBV12-4 and TRBJ2-5; no firm D call. CDR3 length: 13 amino acids. Trimming took off 3 bases at V and 3 bases at J, with 8 bases between the two ends. Here the CDR3 reads CASSLTQKETQYF. The CDR3 DNA follows: TGTGCCAGCAGTTTGACCCAAAAAGAGACCCAGTACTTC.